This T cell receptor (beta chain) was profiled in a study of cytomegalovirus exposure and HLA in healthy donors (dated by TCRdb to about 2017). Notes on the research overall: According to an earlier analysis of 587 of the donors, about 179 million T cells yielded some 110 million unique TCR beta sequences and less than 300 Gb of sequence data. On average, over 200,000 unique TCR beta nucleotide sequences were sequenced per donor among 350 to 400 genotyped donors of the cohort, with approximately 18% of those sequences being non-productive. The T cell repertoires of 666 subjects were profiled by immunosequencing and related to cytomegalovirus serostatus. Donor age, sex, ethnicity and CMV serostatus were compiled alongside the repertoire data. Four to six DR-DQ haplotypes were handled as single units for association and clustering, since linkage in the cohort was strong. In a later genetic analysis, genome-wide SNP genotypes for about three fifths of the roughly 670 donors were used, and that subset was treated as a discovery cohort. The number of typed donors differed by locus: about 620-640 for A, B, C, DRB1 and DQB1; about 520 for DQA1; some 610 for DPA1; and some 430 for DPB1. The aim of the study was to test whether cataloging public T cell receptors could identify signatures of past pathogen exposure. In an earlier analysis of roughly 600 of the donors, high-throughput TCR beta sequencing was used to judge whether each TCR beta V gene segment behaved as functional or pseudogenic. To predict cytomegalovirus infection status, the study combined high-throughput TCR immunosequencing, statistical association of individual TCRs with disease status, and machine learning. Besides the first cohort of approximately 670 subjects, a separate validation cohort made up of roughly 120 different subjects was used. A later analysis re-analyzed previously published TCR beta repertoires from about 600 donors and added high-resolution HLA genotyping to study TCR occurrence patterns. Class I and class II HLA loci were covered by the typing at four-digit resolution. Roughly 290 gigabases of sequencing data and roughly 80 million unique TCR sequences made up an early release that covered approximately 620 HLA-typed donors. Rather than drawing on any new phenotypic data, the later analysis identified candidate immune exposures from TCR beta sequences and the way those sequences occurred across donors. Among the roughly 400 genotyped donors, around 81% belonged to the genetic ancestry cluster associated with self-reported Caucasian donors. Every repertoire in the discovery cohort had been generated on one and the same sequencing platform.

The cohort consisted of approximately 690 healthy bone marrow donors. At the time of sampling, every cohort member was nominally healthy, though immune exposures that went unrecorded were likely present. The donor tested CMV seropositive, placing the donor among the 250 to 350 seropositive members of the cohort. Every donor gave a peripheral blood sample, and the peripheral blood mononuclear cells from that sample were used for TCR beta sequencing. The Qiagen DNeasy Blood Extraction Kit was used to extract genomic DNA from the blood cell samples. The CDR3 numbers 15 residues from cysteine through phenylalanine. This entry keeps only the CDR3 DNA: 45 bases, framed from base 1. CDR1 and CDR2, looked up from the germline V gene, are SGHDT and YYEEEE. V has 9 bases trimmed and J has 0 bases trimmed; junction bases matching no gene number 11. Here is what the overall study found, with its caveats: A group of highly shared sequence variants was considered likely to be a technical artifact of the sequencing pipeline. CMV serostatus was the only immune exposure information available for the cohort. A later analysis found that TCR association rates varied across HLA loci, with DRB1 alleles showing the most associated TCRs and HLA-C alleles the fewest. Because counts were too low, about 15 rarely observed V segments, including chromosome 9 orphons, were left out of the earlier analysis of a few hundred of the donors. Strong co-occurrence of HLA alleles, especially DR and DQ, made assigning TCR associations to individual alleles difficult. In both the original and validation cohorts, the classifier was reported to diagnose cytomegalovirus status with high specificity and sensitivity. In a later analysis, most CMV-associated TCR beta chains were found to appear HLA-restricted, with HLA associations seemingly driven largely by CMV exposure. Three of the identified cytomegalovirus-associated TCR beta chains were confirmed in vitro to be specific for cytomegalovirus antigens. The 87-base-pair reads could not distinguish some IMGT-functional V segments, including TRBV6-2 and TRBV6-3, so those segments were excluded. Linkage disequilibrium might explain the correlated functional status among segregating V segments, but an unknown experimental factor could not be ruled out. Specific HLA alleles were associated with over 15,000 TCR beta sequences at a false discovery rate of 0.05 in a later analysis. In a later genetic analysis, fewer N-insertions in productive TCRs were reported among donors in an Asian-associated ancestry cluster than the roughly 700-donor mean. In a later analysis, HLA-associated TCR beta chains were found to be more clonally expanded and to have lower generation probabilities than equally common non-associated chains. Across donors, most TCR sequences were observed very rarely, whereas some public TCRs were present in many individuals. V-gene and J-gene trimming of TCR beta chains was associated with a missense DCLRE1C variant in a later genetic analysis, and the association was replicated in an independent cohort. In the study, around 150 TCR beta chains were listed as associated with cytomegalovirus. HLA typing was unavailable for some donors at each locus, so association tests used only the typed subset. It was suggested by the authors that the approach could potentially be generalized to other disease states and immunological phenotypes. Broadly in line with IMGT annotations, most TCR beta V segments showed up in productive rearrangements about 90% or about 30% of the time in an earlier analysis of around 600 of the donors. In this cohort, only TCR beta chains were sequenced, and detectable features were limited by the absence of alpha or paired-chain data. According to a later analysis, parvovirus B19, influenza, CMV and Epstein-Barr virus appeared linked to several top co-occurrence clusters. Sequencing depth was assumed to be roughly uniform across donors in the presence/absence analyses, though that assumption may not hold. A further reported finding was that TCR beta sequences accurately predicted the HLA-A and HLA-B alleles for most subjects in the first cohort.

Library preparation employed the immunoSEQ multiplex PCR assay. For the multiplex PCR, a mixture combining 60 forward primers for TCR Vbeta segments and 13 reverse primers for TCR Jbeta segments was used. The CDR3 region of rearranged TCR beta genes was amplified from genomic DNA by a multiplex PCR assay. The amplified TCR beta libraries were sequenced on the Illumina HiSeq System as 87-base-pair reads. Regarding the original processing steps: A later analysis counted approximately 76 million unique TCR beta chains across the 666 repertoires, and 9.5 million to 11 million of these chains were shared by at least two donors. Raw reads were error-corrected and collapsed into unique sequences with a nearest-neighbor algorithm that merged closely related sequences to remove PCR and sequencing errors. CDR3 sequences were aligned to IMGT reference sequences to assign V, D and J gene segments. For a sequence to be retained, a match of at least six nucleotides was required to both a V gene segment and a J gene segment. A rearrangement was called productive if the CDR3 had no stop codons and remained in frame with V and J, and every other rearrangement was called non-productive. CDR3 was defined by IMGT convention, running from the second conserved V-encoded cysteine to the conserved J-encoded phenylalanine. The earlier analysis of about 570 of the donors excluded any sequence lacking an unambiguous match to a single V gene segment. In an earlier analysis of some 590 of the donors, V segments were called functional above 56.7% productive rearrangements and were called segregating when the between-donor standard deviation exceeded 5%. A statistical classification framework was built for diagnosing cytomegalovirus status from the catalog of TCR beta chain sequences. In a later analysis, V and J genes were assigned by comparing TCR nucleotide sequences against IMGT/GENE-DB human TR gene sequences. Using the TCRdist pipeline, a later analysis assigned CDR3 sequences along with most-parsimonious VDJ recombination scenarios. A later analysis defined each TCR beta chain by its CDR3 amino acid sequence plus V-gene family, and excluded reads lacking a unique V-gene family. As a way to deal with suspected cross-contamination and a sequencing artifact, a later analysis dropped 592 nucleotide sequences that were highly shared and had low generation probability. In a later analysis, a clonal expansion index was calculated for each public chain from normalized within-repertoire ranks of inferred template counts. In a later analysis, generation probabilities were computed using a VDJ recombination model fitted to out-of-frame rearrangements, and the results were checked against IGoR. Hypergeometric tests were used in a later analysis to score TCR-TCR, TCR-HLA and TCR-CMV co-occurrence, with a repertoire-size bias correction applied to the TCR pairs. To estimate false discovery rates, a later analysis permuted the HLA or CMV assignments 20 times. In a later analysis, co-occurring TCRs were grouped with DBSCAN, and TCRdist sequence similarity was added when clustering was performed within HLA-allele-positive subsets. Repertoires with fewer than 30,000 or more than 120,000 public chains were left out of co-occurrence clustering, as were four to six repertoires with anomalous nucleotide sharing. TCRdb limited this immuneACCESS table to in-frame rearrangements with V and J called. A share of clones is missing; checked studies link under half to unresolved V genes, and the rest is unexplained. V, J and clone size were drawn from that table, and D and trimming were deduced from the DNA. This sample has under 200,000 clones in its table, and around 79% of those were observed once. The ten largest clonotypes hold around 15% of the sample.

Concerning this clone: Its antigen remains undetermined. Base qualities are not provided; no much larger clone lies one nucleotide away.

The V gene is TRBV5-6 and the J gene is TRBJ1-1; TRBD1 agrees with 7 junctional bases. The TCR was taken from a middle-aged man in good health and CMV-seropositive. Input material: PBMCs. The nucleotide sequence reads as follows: TGTGCCACCGGGGCCGGGACAGCTATGAACACTGAAGCTTTCTTT. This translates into CATGAGTAMNTEAFF.